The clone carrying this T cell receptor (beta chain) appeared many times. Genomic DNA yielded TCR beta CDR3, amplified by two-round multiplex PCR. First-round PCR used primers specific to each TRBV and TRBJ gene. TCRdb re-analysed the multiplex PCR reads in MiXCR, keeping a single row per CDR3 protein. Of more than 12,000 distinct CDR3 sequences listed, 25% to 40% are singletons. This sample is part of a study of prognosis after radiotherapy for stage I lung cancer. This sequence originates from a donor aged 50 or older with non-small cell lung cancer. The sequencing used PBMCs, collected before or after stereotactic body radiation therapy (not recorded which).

CDR3: CSARGDRGLGGYTF. The DNA for the CDR3 is TGCAGTGCTAGAGGCGACAGGGGGTTGGGTGGCTACACCTTC. The chain links TRBV20-1 to TRBJ1-2; 9 nucleotides line up with TRBD1. CDR3 length: 14 amino acids. Germline trimming cut 1 base from V and 7 bases from J; bases unmatched to any gene: 7. Germline CDR1 DFQATT, CDR2 SNEGSKA (reference sequence).